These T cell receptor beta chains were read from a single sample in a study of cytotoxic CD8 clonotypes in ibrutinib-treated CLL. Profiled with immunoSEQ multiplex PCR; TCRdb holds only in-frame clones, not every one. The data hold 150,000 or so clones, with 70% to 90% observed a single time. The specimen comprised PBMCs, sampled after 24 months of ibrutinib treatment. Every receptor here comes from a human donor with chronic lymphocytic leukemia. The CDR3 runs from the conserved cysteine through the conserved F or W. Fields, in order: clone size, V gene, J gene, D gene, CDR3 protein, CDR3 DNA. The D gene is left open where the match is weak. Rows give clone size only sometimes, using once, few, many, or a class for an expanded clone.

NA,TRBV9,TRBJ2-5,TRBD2,CASSVGLAGRETQYF,TGTGCCAGCAGCGTAGGACTAGCGGGGAGAGAGACCCAGTACTTC
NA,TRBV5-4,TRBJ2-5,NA,CASSFQRSKETQYF,TGTGCCAGCAGCTTCCAACGATCTAAAGAGACCCAGTACTTC
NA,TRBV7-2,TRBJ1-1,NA,CASTLRAGQVNTEAFF,TGTGCCAGCACTCTACGGGCAGGCCAGGTGAACACTGAAGCTTTCTTT
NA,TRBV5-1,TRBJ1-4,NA,CASSQGRSNEKLFF,TGCGCCAGCAGCCAAGGACGTTCTAATGAAAAACTGTTTTTT
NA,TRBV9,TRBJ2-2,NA,CASSVAPERTGELFF,TGTGCCAGCAGCGTAGCTCCAGAAAGGACCGGGGAGCTGTTTTTT
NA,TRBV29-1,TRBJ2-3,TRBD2,CSVETLAGSTDTQYF,TGCAGCGTTGAAACGCTAGCGGGATCCACAGATACGCAGTATTTT
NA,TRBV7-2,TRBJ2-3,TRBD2,CASRGGTSGSGTDTQYF,TGTGCCAGCAGAGGGGGGACTAGCGGGAGTGGTACAGATACGCAGTATTTT
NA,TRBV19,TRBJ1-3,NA,CASRAQDSSGNTIYF,TGTGCCAGTAGGGCACAGGATAGCTCTGGAAACACCATATATTTT
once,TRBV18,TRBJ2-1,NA,CASSPVRGRGSSYNEQFF,TGTGCCAGCTCACCAGTTCGGGGGAGGGGGAGCTCCTACAATGAGCAGTTCTTC
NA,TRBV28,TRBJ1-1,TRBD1,CASSLPGQGPEAFF,TGTGCCAGCAGTTTACCGGGACAGGGGCCTGAAGCTTTCTTT
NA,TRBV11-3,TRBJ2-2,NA,CASTGRGGELFF,TGTGCCAGTACAGGGCGCGGCGGGGAGCTGTTTTTT
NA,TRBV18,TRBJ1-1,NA,CASSLDREAFF,TGTGCCAGCTCCCTCGACAGGGAAGCTTTCTTT
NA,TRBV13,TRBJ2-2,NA,CASSLTFLARDTGELFF,TGTGCCAGCAGCTTAACGTTCCTAGCTAGGGACACCGGGGAGCTGTTTTTT
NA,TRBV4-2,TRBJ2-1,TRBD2,CASSPDQRGVSYNEQFF,TGTGCCAGCAGCCCTGACCAGCGGGGGGTGAGCTACAATGAGCAGTTCTTC
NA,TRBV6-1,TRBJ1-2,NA,CASSVPGIGGYTF,TGTGCCAGCAGTGTCCCGGGGATAGGTGGCTACACCTTC
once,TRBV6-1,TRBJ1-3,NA,CASSEATGARGNTIYF,TGTGCCAGCAGTGAAGCGACGGGGGCGCGAGGAAACACCATATATTTT
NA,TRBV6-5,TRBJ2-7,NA,CASSYYETGSYEQYF,TGTGCCAGCAGTTACTACGAGACAGGCTCCTACGAGCAGTACTTC
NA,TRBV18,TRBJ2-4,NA,CASSPLENIQYF,TGTGCCAGCTCACCATTAGAAAACATTCAGTACTTC